The present T cell receptor beta chain was sequenced within a study of control samples from healthy donors and cancer patients. Some clones are missing from TCRdb's copy, which holds only in-frame ones; the method was immunoSEQ multiplex PCR. This sample carries about 89,000 clones, about 89% of them seen once, and the ten largest clones take roughly 20%. CDR1 is KGHSH and CDR2 is LQKENI in the germline V gene. V lost 1 base and J lost 5; bases outside the gene matches: 4. The CDR3 is 14 residues long. The receptor comes from a man younger than 45 in good health. The V call is TRBV18, the J call TRBJ2-5; TRBD1 matches 7 bases. Sequenced material: blood. CDR3 protein: CASSPQGALETQYF. In DNA, the CDR3 is TGTGCCAGCTCACCACAGGGGGCGTTGGAGACCCAGTACTTC.